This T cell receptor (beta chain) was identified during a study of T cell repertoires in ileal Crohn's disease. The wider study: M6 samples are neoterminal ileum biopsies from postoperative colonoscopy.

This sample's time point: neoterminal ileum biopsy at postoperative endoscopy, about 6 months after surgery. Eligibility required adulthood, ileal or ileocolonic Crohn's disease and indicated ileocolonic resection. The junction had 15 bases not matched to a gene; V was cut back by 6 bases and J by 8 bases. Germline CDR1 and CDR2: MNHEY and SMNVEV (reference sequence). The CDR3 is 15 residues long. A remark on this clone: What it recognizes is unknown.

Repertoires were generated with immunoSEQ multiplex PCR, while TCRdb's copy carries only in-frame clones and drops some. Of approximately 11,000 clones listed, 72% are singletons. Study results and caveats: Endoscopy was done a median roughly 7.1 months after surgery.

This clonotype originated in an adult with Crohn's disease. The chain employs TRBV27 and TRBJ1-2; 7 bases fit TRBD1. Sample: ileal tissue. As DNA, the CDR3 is TGTGCCAGCAGCTACTTATCGGGACAGAGGACGGGCTACACCTTC. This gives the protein CASSYLSGQRTGYTF.